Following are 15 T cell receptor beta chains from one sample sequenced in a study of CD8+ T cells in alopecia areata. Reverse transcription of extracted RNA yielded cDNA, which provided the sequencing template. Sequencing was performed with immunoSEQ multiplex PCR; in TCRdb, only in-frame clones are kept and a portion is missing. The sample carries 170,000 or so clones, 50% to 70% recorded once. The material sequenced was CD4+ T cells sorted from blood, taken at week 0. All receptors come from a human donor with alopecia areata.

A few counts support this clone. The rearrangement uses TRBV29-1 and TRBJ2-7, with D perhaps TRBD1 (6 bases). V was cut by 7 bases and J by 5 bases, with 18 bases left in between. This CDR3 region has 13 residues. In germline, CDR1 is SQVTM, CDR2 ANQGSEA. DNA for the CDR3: TGCAGCGCGGAACAGGGTCTAGGTCACGAGCAGTACTTC. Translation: CSAEQGLGHEQYF.

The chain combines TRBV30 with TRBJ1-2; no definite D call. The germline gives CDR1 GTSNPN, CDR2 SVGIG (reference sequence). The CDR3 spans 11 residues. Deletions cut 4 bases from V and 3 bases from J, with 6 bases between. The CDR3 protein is CAWIQYYGYTF. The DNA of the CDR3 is TGTGCCTGGATTCAGTACTATGGCTACACCTTC.

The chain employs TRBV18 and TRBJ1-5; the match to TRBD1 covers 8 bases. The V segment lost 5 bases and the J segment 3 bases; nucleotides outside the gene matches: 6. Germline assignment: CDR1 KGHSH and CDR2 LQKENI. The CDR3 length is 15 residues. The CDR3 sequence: CASSVKTGANQPQHF. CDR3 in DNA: TGTGCCAGCTCAGTAAAGACAGGGGCCAATCAGCCCCAGCATTTT.

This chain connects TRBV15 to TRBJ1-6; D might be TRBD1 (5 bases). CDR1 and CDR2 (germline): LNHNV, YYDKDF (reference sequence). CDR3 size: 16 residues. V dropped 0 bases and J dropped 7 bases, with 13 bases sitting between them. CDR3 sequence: CATSRDRDLGNSPLHF. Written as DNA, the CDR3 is TGTGCCACCAGCAGAGATCGGGACCTTGGGAATTCACCCCTCCACTTT.

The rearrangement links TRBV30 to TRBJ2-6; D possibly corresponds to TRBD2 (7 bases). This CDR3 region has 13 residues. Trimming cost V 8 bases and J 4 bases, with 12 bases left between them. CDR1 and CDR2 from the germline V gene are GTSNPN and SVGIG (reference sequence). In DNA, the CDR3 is TGTGCCCAACGGGGGGCAGGGGCCAACGTCCTGACTTTC. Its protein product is CAQRGAGANVLTF.

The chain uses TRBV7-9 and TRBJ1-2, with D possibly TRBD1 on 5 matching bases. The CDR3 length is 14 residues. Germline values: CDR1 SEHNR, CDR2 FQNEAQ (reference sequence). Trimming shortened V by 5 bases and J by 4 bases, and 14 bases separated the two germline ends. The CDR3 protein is CASSPAGLLYGYTF. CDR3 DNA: TGTGCCAGCAGCCCCGCAGGGTTACTCTATGGCTACACCTTC.

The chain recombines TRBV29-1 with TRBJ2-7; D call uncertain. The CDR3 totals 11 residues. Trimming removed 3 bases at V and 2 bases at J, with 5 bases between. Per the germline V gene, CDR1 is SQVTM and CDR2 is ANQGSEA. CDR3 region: CSVEVTYEQYF. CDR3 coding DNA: TGCAGCGTTGAGGTTACCTACGAGCAGTACTTC.

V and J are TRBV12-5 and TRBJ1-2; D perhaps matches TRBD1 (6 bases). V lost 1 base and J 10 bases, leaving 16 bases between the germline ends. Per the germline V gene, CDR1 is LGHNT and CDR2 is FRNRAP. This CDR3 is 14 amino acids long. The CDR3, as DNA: TGTGCTAGTGGTTTGGCACGAGGGACATGGCACTACACCTTC. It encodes CASGLARGTWHYTF.

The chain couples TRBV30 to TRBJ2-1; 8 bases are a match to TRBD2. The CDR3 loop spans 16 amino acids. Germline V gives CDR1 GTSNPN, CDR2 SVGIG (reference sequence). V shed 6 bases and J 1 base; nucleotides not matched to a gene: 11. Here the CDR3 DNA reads TGTGCCTGTCTCAGGACTAGCTTGTATTCCTACAATGAGCAGTTCTTC. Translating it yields CACLRTSLYSYNEQFF.

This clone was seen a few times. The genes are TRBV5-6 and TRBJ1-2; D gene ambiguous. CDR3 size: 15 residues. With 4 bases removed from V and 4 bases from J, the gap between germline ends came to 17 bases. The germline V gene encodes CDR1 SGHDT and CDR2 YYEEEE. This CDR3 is CASSPRNTAIYGYTF. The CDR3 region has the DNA TGTGCCAGCAGCCCGCGGAACACAGCAATCTATGGCTACACCTTC.

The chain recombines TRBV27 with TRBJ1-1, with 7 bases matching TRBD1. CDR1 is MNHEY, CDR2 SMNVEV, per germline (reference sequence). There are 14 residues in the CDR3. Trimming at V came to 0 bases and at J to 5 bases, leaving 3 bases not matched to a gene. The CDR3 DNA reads TGTGCCAGCAGTTTATCTTTCAGGGGGACTGAAGCTTTCTTT. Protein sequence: CASSLSFRGTEAFF.

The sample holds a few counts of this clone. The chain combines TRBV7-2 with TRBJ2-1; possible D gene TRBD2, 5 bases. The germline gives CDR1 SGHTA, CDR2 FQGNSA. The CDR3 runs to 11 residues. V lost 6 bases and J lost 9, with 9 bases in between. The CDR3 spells CASSEGGEQFF. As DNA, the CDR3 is TGTGCCAGCAGTGAGGGCGGTGAGCAGTTCTTC.

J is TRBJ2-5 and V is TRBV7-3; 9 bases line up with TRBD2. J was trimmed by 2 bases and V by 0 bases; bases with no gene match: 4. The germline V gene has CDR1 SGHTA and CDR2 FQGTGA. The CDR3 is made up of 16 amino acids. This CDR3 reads CASSLTSGGQQETQYF. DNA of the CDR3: TGTGCCAGCAGCTTAACTAGCGGGGGACAACAAGAGACCCAGTACTTC.

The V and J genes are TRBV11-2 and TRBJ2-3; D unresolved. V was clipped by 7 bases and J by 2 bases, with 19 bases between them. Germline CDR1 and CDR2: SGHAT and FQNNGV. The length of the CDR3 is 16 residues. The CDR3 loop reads CASTPIGLGNTDTQYF. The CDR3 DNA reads TGTGCCAGCACCCCGATTGGTCTTGGGAACACAGATACGCAGTATTTT. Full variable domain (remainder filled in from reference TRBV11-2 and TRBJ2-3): EAGVAQSPRYKIIEKRQSVAFWCNPISGHATLYWYQQILGQGPKLLIQFQNNGVVDDSQLPKDRFSAERLKGVDSTLKIQPAKLEDSAVYLCASTPIGLGNTDTQYFGPGTRLTVL.

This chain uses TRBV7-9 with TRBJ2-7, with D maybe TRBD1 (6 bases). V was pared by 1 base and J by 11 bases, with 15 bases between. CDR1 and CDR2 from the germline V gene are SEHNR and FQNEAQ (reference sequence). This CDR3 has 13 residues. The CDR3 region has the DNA TGTGCCAGCAGCTTAGGTTGGGACAAGGCAGAGTACTTC. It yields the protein CASSLGWDKAEYF.